This TCR beta chain was found in a study of blood T cells in healthy people across ages. Looking at the study overall: Through template switching, about one barcoded beta molecule was captured per two T cells, as measured in model experiments.

It was with a sample-barcoded 5' primer and a J-beta primer mix that a second PCR of roughly 7 to 12 cycles was run. Each cDNA molecule was tagged by a template-switch adaptor with 12 random nucleotides. TCRdb reprocessed the 5' RACE reads via MiXCR and lists one record per CDR3 protein. There are about 620,000 distinct CDR3 sequences in the sample; around a fifth occur only once, and about 3.6% lies in the top ten. Per-sample yields of isolated PBMCs were at least 6.5 million. The source material was blood. The clonotype originates from a man in his sixties or seventies in good health.

CDR3 DNA sequence: TGCAGCGTTGAAGGTGCTAACTCCTACAATGAGCAGTTCTTC. Its translation: CSVEGANSYNEQFF. The gene calls are TRBV29-1 and TRBJ2-1, with unresolved D. The V end lost 1 base, the J end lost 0 bases, and 7 bases lay between the germline ends. This CDR3 contains 14 residues. Germline CDR1 reads SQVTM; CDR2 reads ANQGSEA.